This T cell receptor beta chain was recorded in a study of immune evolution from preneoplasia to lung adenocarcinoma. Study at large: HLA loss of heterozygosity: over 5.5% AIS, about 15% MIA, more than 25% ADC, none AAH. Study findings and constraints: Top clone frequencies peaked in normal lung, apparently declining through invasive adenocarcinoma.

As for this clone: What it binds is not known.

Sequencing used immunoSEQ multiplex PCR; TCRdb keeps in-frame clones, though not all of them. Seen here are 30,000 to 45,000 clones, roughly 71% observed once, and the top ten hold approximately 6.5%. The clonotype comes from a person in their sixties or seventies with lung adenocarcinoma. Material: FFPE invasive lung adenocarcinoma tissue.

This CDR3 is CASSLYGGTEKLFF. CDR3 coding DNA: TGTGCCAGCAGTCTTTATGGTGGGACTGAAAAACTGTTTTTT. This chain joins TRBV6-1 and TRBJ1-4; a possible D gene is TRBD1 (5 bases). V was clipped by 5 bases and J by 7 bases, with 14 bases between them. From germline, CDR1 is MNHNS and CDR2 SASEGT. This CDR3 is 14 amino acids long.